This T cell receptor beta chain was recovered during a study of T cells in Graves' hyperthyroidism and ophthalmopathy. Study results and caveats: Ophthalmopathy, as predicted by the model, came a median 6.5 months after the prediction. Among thyroid clonotypes expanded above 0.001, most also appeared in blood.

This clonotype has at least ten counts. What it recognizes is unknown. Researchers amplified the TCR beta CDR3 regions from RNA transcripts. An initial round of RT-PCR targeting the TCR CDR3 relied on the HTBI primer set. TCRdb independently ran MiXCR on the multiplex PCR reads; one entry per CDR3 protein. The sample includes about 540,000 distinct CDR3 sequences, about half of them seen just once. In patients aged 18 to 65, hyperthyroidism was newly diagnosed, with duration under 2 months. This clonotype was obtained from a young woman with Graves' hyperthyroidism. The specimen sequenced was peripheral blood or thyroid tissue (not recorded which).

This CDR3 reads CASKVAASYEQYF. The CDR3 DNA sequence: TGTGCCAGCAAGGTAGCGGCGTCTTACGAGCAGTACTTC. V and J are TRBV2 and TRBJ2-7; D may be TRBD2 (6 bases). V was shortened by 7 bases and J by 4 bases, with 14 bases between the two germline ends. There are 13 residues in the CDR3. Germline values: CDR1 SNHLY, CDR2 FYNNEI.